The source of this TCR beta chain is a study of blood T cell repertoires in COVID-19. As to this clone: This sample also contains other DNA sequences that code for the same CDR3.

Sequenced by immunoSEQ multiplex PCR; TCRdb stores in-frame clones only, minus some. The sample consists of 200,000 to 250,000 clones, about 83% of them appearing once. The clonotype originates from a woman aged 50 to 60 with active or convalescent COVID-19. Sequencing input: peripheral blood.

The CDR3 spells CASSRYNSPLHF. The CDR3 DNA follows: TGTGCCAGCAGTCGCTATAATTCACCCCTCCACTTT. The V call is TRBV28, the J call TRBJ1-6; D not resolved. Deletions cut 5 bases from V and 3 bases from J, with 2 bases between. This CDR3 has 12 residues. Germline CDR1 reads MDHEN; CDR2 reads SYDVKM.